Following are 12 T cell receptor beta chains from one sample sequenced in a study of blood T cell repertoires in COVID-19. Produced via immunoSEQ multiplex PCR; TCRdb's table is partial and in-frame only. Among approximately 130,000 clones listed, around 87% were seen once. What was sequenced was peripheral blood. Every receptor here comes from a woman aged 45 to 65 who had recovered from COVID-19.

This chain links TRBV6-5 with TRBJ2-5; a possible D gene is TRBD2 (6 bases). V was clipped by 4 bases and J by 7 bases, with 7 bases between them. This CDR3 spans 11 amino acids. Germline V CDR1 and CDR2: MNHEY, SVGAGI. DNA of the CDR3: TGTGCCAGCAGTTCCGGGGGGACCCAGTACTTC. The encoded protein is CASSSGGTQYF.

The chain links TRBV5-5 to TRBJ1-4; no definite D call. Germline V gene lookup returns CDR1 SGHKS and CDR2 YYEKEE (reference sequence). The CDR3 runs to 14 residues. V gave up 2 bases and J gave up 6 bases, with 11 bases separating them. The CDR3 loop is CASSFPPRYEKLFF. As DNA, the CDR3 is TGTGCCAGCAGCTTTCCCCCGAGATATGAAAAACTGTTTTTT.

This sequence joins TRBV5-1 and TRBJ2-1; tentative D call: TRBD1 (6 bases). The CDR3 sequence is 15 residues long. Germline V gene sequence: CDR1 SGHRS, CDR2 YFSETQ. The V and J ends lost 5 bases and 4 bases respectively, with 16 bases between them. DNA of the CDR3: TGCGCCAGCAGGAATACCGGGACACGTTACAATGAGCAGTTCTTC. Protein sequence: CASRNTGTRYNEQFF. The full variable domain, completed using reference TRBV5-1 and TRBJ2-1, is KAGVTQTPRYLIKTRGQQVTLSCSPISGHRSVSWYQQTPGQGLQFLFEYFSETQRNKGNFPGRFSGRQFSNSRSEMNVSTLELGDSALYLCASRNTGTRYNEQFFGPGTRLTVL.

The rearrangement uses TRBV15 and TRBJ2-7; a possible D gene is TRBD1 (6 bases). Between the trimmed V and J ends, which lost 1 base and 7 bases, there was a span of 17 bases. This CDR3 region has 15 residues. The germline CDR1 and CDR2 sequences are LNHNV and YYDKDF (reference sequence). As DNA, the CDR3 is TGTGCCACCAGCAGAGTTCAGGGGACAATCTCTGAGCAGTACTTC. This encodes CATSRVQGTISEQYF.

The chain has TRBV15 and TRBJ1-1, with D possibly matching TRBD1 (5 bases). Germline V CDR1 and CDR2: LNHNV, YYDKDF (reference sequence). The germline V and J ends were trimmed by 0 bases and 7 bases, with 12 bases remaining between them. The CDR3 totals 14 residues. The CDR3 spells CATSRDPGRGEAFF. The CDR3 DNA follows: TGTGCCACCAGCAGAGATCCGGGGAGGGGTGAAGCTTTCTTT.

V usage is TRBV9 and J usage is TRBJ1-4; 9 nucleotides line up with TRBD1. The V segment lost 2 bases and the J segment 2 bases; nucleotides outside the gene matches: 4. This CDR3 has 16 residues. Germline CDR1 SGDLS, CDR2 YYNGEE. The CDR3 spells CASSVTGGSTNEKLFF. CDR3 in DNA: TGTGCCAGCAGCGTCACAGGGGGCTCTACTAATGAAAAACTGTTTTTT.

The gene calls are TRBV14 and TRBJ1-1; possibly TRBD1 for D (6 bases). Germline-derived CDR1 and CDR2 are SGHDN and FVKESK. The V end was cut by 4 bases, the J end by 10 bases, with 16 bases between. There are 13 residues in the CDR3. The CDR3 bases are TGTGCCAGCAGCCCCGACCCAGGGGCAGGAGCTTTCTTT. Protein sequence: CASSPDPGAGAFF.

This clone was seen a single time. V usage is TRBV7-3 and J usage is TRBJ2-6; tentatively, D is TRBD2 (6 bases). The CDR3 loop spans 16 amino acids. Trimming stripped 6 bases from V and 2 bases from J, with 14 bases between. CDR1 SGHTA and CDR2 FQGTGA come from the germline V gene. The CDR3 DNA reads TGTGCCAGCAGTAGCGTTTCGGGGGCTGGGGCCAACGTCCTGACTTTC. It yields the protein CASSSVSGAGANVLTF.

J is TRBJ2-1 and V is TRBV28; D gene uncertain. Germline V gives CDR1 MDHEN, CDR2 SYDVKM. The V end was cut by 2 bases, the J end by 7 bases, with 6 bases between. This CDR3 comprises 12 residues. This CDR3 is CASSLTRNEQFF. The CDR3 bases are TGTGCCAGCAGTTTAACGAGAAATGAGCAGTTCTTC.

The chain uses TRBV28 and TRBJ2-7; D uncertain. Trimming cost V 6 bases and J 2 bases, with 14 bases left between them. Germline V gene lookup returns CDR1 MDHEN and CDR2 SYDVKM. CDR3 length: 14 residues. CDR3 amino acids: CASSLPKPTYEQYF. In DNA, the CDR3 is TGTGCCAGCAGCCTACCGAAACCAACCTACGAGCAGTACTTC.

The chain is built from TRBV6-5 and TRBJ2-1; 7 nucleotides align to TRBD1. Germline assignment: CDR1 MNHEY and CDR2 SVGAGI. This CDR3 is 14 amino acids long. V lost 7 bases to trimming and J lost 3 bases; unmatched junction nucleotides: 6. This chain's CDR3 is CASTTGMIYNEQFF. CDR3 sequence (DNA): TGTGCCAGCACGACAGGGATGATCTACAATGAGCAGTTCTTC.

The rearrangement joins TRBV2 to TRBJ2-3; D remains ambiguous. The CDR3 is 11 residues long. Trimming pared 6 bases from V and 6 bases from J, leaving 7 bases between. Germline CDR1 is SNHLY and CDR2 is FYNNEI. CDR3 in amino acids: CASRRSDTQYF. CDR3 DNA: TGTGCCAGCAGGCGGTCCGATACGCAGTATTTT.